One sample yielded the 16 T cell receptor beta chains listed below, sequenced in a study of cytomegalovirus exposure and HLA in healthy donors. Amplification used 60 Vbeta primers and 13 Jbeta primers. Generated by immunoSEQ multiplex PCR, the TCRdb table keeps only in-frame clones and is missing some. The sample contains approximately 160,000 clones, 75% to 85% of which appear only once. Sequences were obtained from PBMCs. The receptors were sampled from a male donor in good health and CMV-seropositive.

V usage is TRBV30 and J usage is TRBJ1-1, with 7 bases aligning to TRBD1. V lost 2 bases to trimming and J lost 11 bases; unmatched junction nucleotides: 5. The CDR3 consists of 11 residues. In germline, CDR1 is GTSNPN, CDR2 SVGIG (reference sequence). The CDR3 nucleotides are TGTGCCTGGAGTCAGGACAGGAGGGCTTTCTTT. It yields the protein CAWSQDRRAFF.

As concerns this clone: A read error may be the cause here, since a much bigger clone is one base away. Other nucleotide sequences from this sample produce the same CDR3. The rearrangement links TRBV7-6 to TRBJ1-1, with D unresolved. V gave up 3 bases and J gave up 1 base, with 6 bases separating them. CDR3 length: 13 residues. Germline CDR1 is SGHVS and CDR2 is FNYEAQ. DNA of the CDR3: TGTGCCAGCAGCTTCGGCGGGAACACTGAAGCTTTCTTT. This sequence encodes CASSFGGNTEAFF. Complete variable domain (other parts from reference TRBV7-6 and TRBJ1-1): GAGVSQSPRYKVTKRGQDVALRCDPISGHVSLYWYRQALGQGPEFLTYFNYEAQQDKSGLPNDRFSAERPEGSISTLTIQRTEQRDSAMYRCASSFGGNTEAFFGQGTRLTVV.

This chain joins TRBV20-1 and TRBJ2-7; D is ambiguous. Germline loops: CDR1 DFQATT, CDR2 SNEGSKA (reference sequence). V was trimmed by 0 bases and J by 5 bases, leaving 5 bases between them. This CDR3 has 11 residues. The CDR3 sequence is CSARDDNEQYF. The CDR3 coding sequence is TGCAGTGCTAGAGATGACAACGAGCAGTACTTC.

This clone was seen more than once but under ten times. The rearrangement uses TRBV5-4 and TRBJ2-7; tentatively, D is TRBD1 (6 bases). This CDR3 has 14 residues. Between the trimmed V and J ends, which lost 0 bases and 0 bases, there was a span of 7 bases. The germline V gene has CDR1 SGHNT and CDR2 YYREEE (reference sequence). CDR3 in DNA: TGTGCCAGCAGCTTGGGGGACAACTCCTACGAGCAGTACTTC. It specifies CASSLGDNSYEQYF.

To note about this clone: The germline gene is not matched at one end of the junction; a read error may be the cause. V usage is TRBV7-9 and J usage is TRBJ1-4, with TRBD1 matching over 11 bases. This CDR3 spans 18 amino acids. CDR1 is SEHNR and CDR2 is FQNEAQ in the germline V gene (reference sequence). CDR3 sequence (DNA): TGTTCCAGCAGCTTAACCGGGACAGGGGGGCTTCCTAATGAAAAACTGTTTTTT. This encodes CSSSLTGTGGLPNEKLFF.

The CDR3 sequence is CAWSESSTGPKDYGYTF. The DNA of the CDR3 is TGTGCCTGGAGTGAGTCCAGTACAGGACCGAAGGACTATGGCTACACCTTC. The chain recombines TRBV30 with TRBJ1-2, with D maybe TRBD1 (5 bases). Germline V gene lookup returns CDR1 GTSNPN and CDR2 SVGIG (reference sequence). CDR3 length: 17 residues. Trimming took off 1 base at V and 3 bases at J, with 21 bases between the two ends.

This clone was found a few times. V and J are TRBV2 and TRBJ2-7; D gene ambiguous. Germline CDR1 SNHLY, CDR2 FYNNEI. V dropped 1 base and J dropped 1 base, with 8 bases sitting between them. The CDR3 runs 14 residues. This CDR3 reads CASSEDSLSYEQYF. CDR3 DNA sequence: TGTGCCAGCAGTGAAGACAGTCTTTCCTACGAGCAGTACTTC.

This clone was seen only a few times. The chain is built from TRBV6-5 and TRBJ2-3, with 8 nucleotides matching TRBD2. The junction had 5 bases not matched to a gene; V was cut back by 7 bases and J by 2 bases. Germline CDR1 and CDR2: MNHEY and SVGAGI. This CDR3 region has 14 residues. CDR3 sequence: CASKVSGVTDTQYF. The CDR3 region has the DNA TGTGCCAGCAAAGTTAGCGGGGTCACAGATACGCAGTATTTT.

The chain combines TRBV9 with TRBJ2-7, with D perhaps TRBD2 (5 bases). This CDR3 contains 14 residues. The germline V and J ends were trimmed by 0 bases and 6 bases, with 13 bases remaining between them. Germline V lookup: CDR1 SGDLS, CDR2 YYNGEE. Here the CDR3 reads CASSVDGLGSEQYF. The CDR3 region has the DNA TGTGCCAGCAGCGTAGATGGCCTAGGGAGCGAGCAGTACTTC.

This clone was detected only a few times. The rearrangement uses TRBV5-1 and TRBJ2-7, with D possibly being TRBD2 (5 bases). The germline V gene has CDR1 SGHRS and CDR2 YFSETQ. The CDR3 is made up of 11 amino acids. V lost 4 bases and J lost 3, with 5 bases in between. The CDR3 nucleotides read TGCGCCAGCAGCGACTACTACGAGCAGTACTTC. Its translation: CASSDYYEQYF. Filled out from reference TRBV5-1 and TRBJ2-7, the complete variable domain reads KAGVTQTPRYLIKTRGQQVTLSCSPISGHRSVSWYQQTPGQGLQFLFEYFSETQRNKGNFPGRFSGRQFSNSRSEMNVSTLELGDSALYLCASSDYYEQYFGPGTRLTVT.

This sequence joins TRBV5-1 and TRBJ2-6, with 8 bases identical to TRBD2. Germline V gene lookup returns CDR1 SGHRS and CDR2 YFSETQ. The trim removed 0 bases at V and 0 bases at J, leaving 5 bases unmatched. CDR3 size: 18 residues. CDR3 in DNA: TGCGCCAGCAGCTTGGGGGTAGCGGGAAGCTCTGGGGCCAACGTCCTGACTTTC. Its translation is CASSLGVAGSSGANVLTF.

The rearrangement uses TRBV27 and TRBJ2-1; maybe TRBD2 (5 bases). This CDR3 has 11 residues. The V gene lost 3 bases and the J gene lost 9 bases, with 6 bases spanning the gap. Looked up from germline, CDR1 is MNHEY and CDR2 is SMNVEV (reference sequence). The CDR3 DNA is TGTGCCAGCAGTTTTCGGGGTGAGCAGTTCTTC. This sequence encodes CASSFRGEQFF.

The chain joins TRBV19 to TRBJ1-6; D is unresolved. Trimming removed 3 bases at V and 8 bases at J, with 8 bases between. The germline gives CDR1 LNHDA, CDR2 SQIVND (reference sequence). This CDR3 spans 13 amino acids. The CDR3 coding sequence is TGTGCCAGTAGTATCGAGTCCGATTCACCCCTCCACTTT. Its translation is CASSIESDSPLHF.

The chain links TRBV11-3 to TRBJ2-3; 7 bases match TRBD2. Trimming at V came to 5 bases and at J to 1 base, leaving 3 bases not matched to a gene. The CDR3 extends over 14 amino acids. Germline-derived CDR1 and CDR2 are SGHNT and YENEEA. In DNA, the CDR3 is TGTGCCAGCAGCACGCTAGCGGGCACAGATACGCAGTATTTT. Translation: CASSTLAGTDTQYF.

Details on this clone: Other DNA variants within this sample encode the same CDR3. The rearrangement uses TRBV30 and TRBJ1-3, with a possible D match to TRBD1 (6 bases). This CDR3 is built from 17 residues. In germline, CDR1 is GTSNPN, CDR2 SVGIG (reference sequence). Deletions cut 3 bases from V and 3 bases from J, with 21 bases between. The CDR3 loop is CAWRVAGAMGDGNTIYF. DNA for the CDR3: TGTGCCTGGAGGGTAGCGGGGGCGATGGGAGATGGAAACACCATATATTTT.

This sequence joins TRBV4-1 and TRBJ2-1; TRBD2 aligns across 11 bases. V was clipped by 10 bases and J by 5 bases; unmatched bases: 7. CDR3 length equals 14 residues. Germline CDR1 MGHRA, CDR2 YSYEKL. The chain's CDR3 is CATSLAGGNNEQFF. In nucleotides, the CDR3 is TGCGCCACCTCTCTAGCGGGGGGTAACAATGAGCAGTTCTTC.